This TCR beta chain was sequenced for a study of cytomegalovirus exposure and HLA in healthy donors. Whole-study results and caveats: DRB1 had the most TCR associations and HLA-C the fewest, a later analysis found, with rates varying by HLA locus. TRBV6-2, TRBV6-3 and other indistinguishable V segments were excluded.

On this clone: Its antigen remains unidentified.

The primer mix had 60 Vbeta and 13 Jbeta primers. The protocol was immunoSEQ multiplex PCR, while the TCRdb copy is restricted to in-frame clones and leaves out a portion. The repertoire holds 150,000 to 200,000 clones, with approximately 81% as singletons. The ends lost 9 bases at V and 8 bases at J; junction bases unmatched: 11. This CDR3 comprises 14 residues. Germline CDR1 and CDR2: SGHVS and FQNEAQ. Sequences were obtained from PBMCs. The V and J genes are TRBV7-8 and TRBJ2-1; 9 bases agree with TRBD1. The receptor was isolated from a man younger than 35 in good health and CMV-seronegative. CDR3 coding DNA: TGTGCCAGTACCGCCGGGACAGGGAGAGATGAGCAGTTCTTC. Its protein is CASTAGTGRDEQFF.